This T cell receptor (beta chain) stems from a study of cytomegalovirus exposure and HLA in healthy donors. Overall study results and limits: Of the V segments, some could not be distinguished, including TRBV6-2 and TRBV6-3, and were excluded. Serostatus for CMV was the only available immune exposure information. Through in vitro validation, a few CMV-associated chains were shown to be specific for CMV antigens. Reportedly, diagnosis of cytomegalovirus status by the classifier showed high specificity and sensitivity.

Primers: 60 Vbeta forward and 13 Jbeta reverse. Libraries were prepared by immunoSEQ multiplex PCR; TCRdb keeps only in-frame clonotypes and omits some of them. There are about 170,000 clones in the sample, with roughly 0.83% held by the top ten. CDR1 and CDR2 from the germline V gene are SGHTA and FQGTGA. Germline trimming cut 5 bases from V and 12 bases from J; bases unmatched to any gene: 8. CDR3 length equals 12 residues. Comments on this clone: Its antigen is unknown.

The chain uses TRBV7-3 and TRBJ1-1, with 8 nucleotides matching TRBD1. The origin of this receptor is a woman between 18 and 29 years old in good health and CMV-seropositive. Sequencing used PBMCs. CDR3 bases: TGTGCCAGCAGCCATGGACAGGGAGAAACTTTCTTT. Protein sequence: CASSHGQGETFF.